This TCR beta chain appears in the sequencing data of a study of T cells after yellow fever vaccination. Study outcomes and limitations: Though weaker, the secondary response peaked faster, on day 5 versus 15. Subsequent to the booster, the majority of primary-vaccination clones reappeared (96% CD4, 88% CD8). Overall, a small share of clonotypes was seen in both CD4 and CD8 compartments.

CDR1 and CDR2 from the germline V gene are MNHNS and SASEGT. J was trimmed by 3 bases and V by 0 bases; bases with no gene match: 3. This CDR3 region has 15 residues. UMIs and a universal primer site were added when TCR cDNA was made by 5'RACE template switching. TCRdb recomputed calls from the 5' RACE reads with MiXCR, one row per CDR3 protein. The sample yields about 500,000 distinct CDR3 sequences, about 15% seen once. This clonotype came up a few times. The antigen is undetermined. The chain joins TRBV6-1 to TRBJ1-1; 8 bases are shared with TRBD1. Sample: PBMCs, taken roughly 5 days after the first yellow fever vaccination. This receptor was obtained from a man in his late teens or twenties who received the YFV17D yellow fever vaccine. The CDR3 DNA sequence: TGTGCCAGCAGTGAAGCGGACAGGGCGGACACTGAAGCTTTCTTT. This translates into CASSEADRADTEAFF.